This paragraph covers one T cell receptor beta chain sequence. Its antigen is undetermined. This entry comes from a study of cytomegalovirus exposure and HLA in healthy donors. Study results and caveats: An apparent linkage of common viral pathogens to several of the most significant clusters emerged in a later analysis. According to an earlier analysis, most TCR beta V segments yielded productive rearrangements about 87% or about 30% of the time. Later analysis identified 16,000 or so TCR beta sequences associated with HLA alleles, using a false discovery rate threshold of 0.05. HLA restriction was apparent for most CMV-associated TCR beta chains in a later analysis.

Both 60 Vbeta primers and 13 Jbeta primers went into the PCR. The assay was immunoSEQ multiplex PCR, and TCRdb's table has in-frame clones only and misses some. This sample's table has around 51,000 clones. CDR1 is SGHAT and CDR2 is FQDESV in the germline V gene (reference sequence). V lost 4 bases and J 4 bases, leaving 7 bases between the germline ends. This CDR3 has 12 residues. The sample taken for sequencing was PBMCs. This rearrangement joins TRBV11-1 to TRBJ1-2; a possible D gene is TRBD1 (6 bases). The clonotype originates from a man aged 40-50 years in good health and CMV-seropositive. The CDR3 loop is CASSSQGYGYTF. In nucleotides, the CDR3 is TGTGCCAGCAGCTCACAGGGCTATGGCTACACCTTC. The entire variable domain, with the rest obtained from reference TRBV11-1 and TRBJ1-2, is as follows: EAEVAQSPRYKITEKSQAVAFWCDPISGHATLYWYRQILGQGPELLVQFQDESVVDDSQLPKDRFSAERLKGVDSTLKIQPAELGDSAMYLCASSSQGYGYTFGSGTRLTVV.